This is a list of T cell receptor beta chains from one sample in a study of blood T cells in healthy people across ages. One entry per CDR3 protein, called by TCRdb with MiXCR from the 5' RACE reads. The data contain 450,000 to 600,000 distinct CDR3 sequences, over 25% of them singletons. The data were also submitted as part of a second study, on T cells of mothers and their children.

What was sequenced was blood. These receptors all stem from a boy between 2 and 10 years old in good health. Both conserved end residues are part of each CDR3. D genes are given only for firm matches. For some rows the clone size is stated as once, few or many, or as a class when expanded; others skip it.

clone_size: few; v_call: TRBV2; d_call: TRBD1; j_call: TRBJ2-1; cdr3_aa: CASSWTGAGNEQFF; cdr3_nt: TGTGCCAGCAGTTGGACAGGGGCCGGCAATGAGCAGTTCTTC
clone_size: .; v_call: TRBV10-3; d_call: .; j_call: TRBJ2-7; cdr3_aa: CAISAGIGRGESSYEQYF; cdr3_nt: TGTGCCATCAGTGCGGGAATTGGTAGAGGCGAAAGCTCCTACGAGCAGTACTTC
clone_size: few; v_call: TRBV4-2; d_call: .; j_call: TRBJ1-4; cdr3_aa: CASSQENRRGEKLFF; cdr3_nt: TGTGCCAGCAGCCAAGAGAACAGGCGGGGGGAAAAACTGTTTTTT
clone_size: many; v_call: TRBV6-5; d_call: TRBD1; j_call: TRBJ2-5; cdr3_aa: CASSQDRQETQYF; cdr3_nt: TGTGCCAGCAGTCAGGACAGGCAAGAGACCCAGTACTTC
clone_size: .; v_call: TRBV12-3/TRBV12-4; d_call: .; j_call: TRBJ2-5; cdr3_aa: CASSFVVGHYKQETQYF; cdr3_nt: TGTGCCAGCAGTTTTGTTGTCGGGCATTACAAACAAGAGACCCAGTACTTC
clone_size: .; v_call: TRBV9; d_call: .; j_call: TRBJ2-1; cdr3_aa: CASSVDGAEQFF; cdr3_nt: TGTGCCAGCAGCGTGGACGGGGCCGAGCAGTTCTTC
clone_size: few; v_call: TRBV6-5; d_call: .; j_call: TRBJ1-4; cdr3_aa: CASSYSRIEKLFF; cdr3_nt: TGTGCCAGCAGTTACTCGAGAATTGAAAAACTGTTTTTT
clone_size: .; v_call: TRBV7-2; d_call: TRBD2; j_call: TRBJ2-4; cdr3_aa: CASSDRAISGGNIQYF; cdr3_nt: TGTGCCAGCAGCGACAGAGCTATTAGCGGGGGGAACATTCAGTACTTC
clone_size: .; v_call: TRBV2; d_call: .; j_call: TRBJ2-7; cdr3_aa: CASKRNLYEQYF; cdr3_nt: TGTGCCAGCAAGCGGAATCTCTACGAGCAGTACTTC
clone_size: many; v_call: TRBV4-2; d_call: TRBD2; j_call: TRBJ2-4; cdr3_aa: CASSPLAGGKNIQYF; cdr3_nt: TGTGCCAGCAGCCCCCTAGCGGGGGGGAAAAACATTCAGTACTTC
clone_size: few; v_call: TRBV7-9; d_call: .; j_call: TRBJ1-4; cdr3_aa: CASSLEGGFNEKLFF; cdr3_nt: TGTGCCAGCAGTCTGGAGGGAGGCTTTAATGAAAAACTGTTTTTT
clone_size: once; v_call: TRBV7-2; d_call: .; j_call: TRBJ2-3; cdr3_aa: CASSLGLVGNQGTQYF; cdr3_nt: TGTGCCAGCAGCTTAGGACTAGTTGGGAACCAAGGCACGCAGTATTTT
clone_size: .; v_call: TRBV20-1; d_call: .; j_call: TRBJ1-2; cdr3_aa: CSAPDKANYGYTF; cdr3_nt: TGCAGTGCCCCGGACAAAGCTAACTATGGCTACACCTTC
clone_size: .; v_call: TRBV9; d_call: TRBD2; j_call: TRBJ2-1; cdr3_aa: CASSVEASGSFRGYNEQFF; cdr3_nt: TGTGCCAGCAGCGTAGAAGCTAGCGGGAGTTTCCGTGGATACAATGAGCAGTTCTTC
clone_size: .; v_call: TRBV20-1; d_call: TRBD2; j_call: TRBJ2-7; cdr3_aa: CSARHTSGGATYEQYF; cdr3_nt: TGCAGTGCTAGGCATACTAGCGGGGGGGCAACCTACGAGCAGTACTTC
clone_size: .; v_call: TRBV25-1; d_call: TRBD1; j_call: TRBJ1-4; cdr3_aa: CASSNQMARQGGRYEEKLFF; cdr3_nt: TGTGCCAGCAGTAACCAAATGGCCCGCCAGGGGGGTCGGTATGAAGAAAAACTGTTTTTT
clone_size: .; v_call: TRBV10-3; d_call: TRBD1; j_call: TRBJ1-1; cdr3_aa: CAIMGQGNEAFF; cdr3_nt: TGTGCCATCATGGGACAGGGGAATGAAGCTTTCTTT
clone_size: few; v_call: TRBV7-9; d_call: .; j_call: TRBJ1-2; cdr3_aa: CASSYPGHALYGYTF; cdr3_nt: TGTGCCAGCAGTTACCCGGGACATGCGCTCTATGGCTACACCTTC
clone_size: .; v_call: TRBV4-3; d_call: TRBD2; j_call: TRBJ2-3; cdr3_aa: CASSQERSGGTDTQYF; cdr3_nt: TGCGCCAGCAGCCAAGAGAGAAGCGGGGGCACAGATACGCAGTATTTT
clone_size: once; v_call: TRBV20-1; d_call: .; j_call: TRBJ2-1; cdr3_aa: CSARVSGLVRNEQFF; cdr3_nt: TGCAGTGCTAGAGTATCGGGACTGGTACGTAATGAGCAGTTCTTC
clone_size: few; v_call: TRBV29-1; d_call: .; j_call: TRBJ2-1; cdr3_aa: CSVEGDPNEQFF; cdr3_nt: TGCAGCGTTGAGGGGGACCCTAATGAGCAGTTCTTC
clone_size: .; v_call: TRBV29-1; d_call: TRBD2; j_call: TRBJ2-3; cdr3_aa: CSVEVVAGVPDTQYF; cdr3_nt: TGCAGCGTTGAAGTAGTAGCGGGAGTCCCAGATACGCAGTATTTT
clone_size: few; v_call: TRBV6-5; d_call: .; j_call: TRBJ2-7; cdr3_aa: CASSDAPRENEQYF; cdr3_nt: TGTGCCAGCAGCGACGCCCCCCGGGAGAACGAGCAGTACTTC
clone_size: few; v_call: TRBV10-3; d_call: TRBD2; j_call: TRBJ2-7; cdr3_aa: CAISESASGEYEQYF; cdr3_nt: TGTGCCATCAGTGAGTCGGCTAGCGGAGAATACGAGCAGTACTTC